The rows below give T cell receptor beta chains drawn from one sample of a study of cytomegalovirus exposure and HLA in healthy donors. Some clones are missing from TCRdb's copy, which holds only in-frame ones; the method was immunoSEQ multiplex PCR. The repertoire consists of some 160,000 clones, with almost 80% occurring once and the leading ten covering about 1.7%. The sequenced material came from PBMCs. These receptors were collected from a woman aged 30 to 39 in good health and CMV-seronegative. Both conserved end residues are part of each CDR3. The D gene is left open where the match is weak. Clone size is shown for a subset of rows, as once, few, many or a class of expanded clone.

>TRBJ2-5|TRBD2|once|TRBV5-1
CASSPSLGGETQYF
TGCGCCAGCAGCCCTAGTCTGGGAGGGGAGACCCAGTACTTC
>TRBJ2-1|TRBD1|NA|TRBV27
CASSLGQGVEQFF
TGTGCCAGCAGTTTAGGTCAGGGGGTTGAGCAGTTCTTC
>TRBJ2-7|TRBD2|few|TRBV11-2
CASSLVAAGGYEQYF
TGTGCCAGCAGCTTAGTAGCGGCGGGGGGCTACGAGCAGTACTTC
>TRBJ1-1|NA|NA|TRBV5-1
CASSLTQNTEAFF
TGCGCCAGCAGTCTGACACAGAACACTGAAGCTTTCTTT
>TRBJ1-2|NA|NA|TRBV10-1
CASSEYGGLQGYTF
TGCGCCAGCAGTGAGTATGGCGGGCTCCAGGGCTACACCTTC
>TRBJ1-6|TRBD1|NA|TRBV6-5
CASSYVGTGNSPLHF
TGTGCCAGCAGTTACGTCGGGACAGGCAATTCACCCCTCCACTTT
>TRBJ1-3|TRBD1|NA|TRBV7-7
CASSPGGTNTIYF
TGTGCTAGCAGCCCAGGGGGGACGAACACCATATATTTT
>TRBJ2-5|TRBD1|once|TRBV7-2
CASSYLATGQVGQKTQYF
TGTGCCAGCAGCTATTTGGCCACGGGACAGGTCGGACAAAAGACCCAGTACTTC
>TRBJ1-1|TRBD1|once|TRBV5-4
CASSFPGQGPGIAFF
TGTGCCAGCAGCTTCCCGGGACAGGGGCCCGGAATCGCTTTCTTT
>TRBJ1-1|NA|few|TRBV19
CASSIGDRLENTEAFF
TGTGCCAGTAGTATCGGAGACAGGTTGGAGAACACTGAAGCTTTCTTT
>TRBJ2-3|NA|NA|TRBV28
CASSSDTTDTQYF
TGTGCCAGCAGCTCCGACACCACAGATACGCAGTATTTT
>TRBJ2-6|TRBD1|few|TRBV27
CASSLWGTGSGANVLTF
TGTGCCAGCAGTTTATGGGGGACAGGGTCTGGGGCCAACGTCCTGACTTTC
>TRBJ2-7|NA|NA|TRBV18
CASSTGGRGAGYEQYF
TGTGCCAGCTCAACCGGGGGACGGGGGGCCGGCTACGAGCAGTACTTC
>TRBJ2-5|NA|NA|TRBV7-2
CASSFRGASQETQYF
TGTGCCAGCAGCTTCCGGGGGGCCTCTCAAGAGACCCAGTACTTC
>TRBJ1-1|NA|NA|TRBV6-5
CASSYIPGSDTEAFF
TGTGCCAGCAGTTACATTCCGGGGTCGGACACTGAAGCTTTCTTT
>TRBJ2-1|NA|NA|TRBV5-1
CASSIADSYNEQFF
TGCGCCAGCAGCATAGCAGACTCCTACAATGAGCAGTTCTTC
>TRBJ1-2|NA|NA|TRBV4-1
CASSHAGLYGYTF
TGCGCCAGCAGCCATGCTGGACTCTATGGCTACACCTTC
>TRBJ2-2|TRBD1|NA|TRBV7-8
CASSLARGQRHTGELFF
TGTGCCAGCAGCTTAGCGAGGGGACAGAGACACACCGGGGAGCTGTTTTTT
>TRBJ1-1|NA|once|TRBV5-1
CASSLPIPGNTEAFF
TGCGCCAGCAGCTTGCCAATCCCAGGGAACACTGAAGCTTTCTTT
>TRBJ1-1|NA|NA|TRBV27
CASSSLDGMYTEAFF
TGTGCCAGCAGTTCCCTCGACGGGATGTACACTGAAGCTTTCTTT
>TRBJ1-4|NA|NA|TRBV5-5
CASSLSGATNMNEKLFF
TGTGCCAGCAGCTTATCAGGTGCAACCAATATGAATGAAAAACTGTTTTTT
>TRBJ2-7|NA|NA|TRBV6-5
CASSLRGSYEQYF
TGTGCCAGCAGCCTTAGGGGATCCTACGAGCAGTACTTC
>TRBJ2-3|TRBD2|NA|TRBV6-1
CASRLSSGRTDTQYF
TGTGCCAGCAGACTATCTAGCGGGCGCACAGATACGCAGTATTTT
>TRBJ1-1|NA|NA|TRBV7-2
CASSLMGPEAFF
TGTGCCAGCAGCTTAATGGGCCCTGAAGCTTTCTTT
>TRBJ1-2|TRBD1|once|TRBV25-1
CASSEPGTGGGGYTF
TGTGCCAGCAGTGAACCAGGGACAGGGGGGGGTGGCTACACCTTC
>TRBJ1-6|TRBD1|NA|TRBV4-3
CASSQDRQGAYNSPLHF
TGCGCCAGCAGCCAAGATCGACAGGGGGCTTATAATTCACCCCTCCACTTT
>TRBJ2-1|NA|NA|TRBV7-7
CASSLAMGSHEQFF
TGTGCTAGCAGCTTAGCGATGGGCAGCCATGAGCAGTTCTTC
>TRBJ1-5|NA|once|TRBV16
CASSLETSNQPQHF
TGTGCCAGCAGCCTGGAGACCTCCAATCAGCCCCAGCATTTT
>TRBJ1-2|TRBD1|many|TRBV6-6
CASTRTGGSGYTF
TGTGCCAGCACAAGGACAGGGGGAAGTGGCTACACCTTC
>TRBJ2-7|TRBD1|NA|TRBV10-2
CASPDRELGEQYF
TGCGCCAGCCCGGACAGGGAGTTAGGGGAGCAGTACTTC
>TRBJ2-3|NA|NA|TRBV27
CASSLRPTDTQYF
TGTGCCAGCAGCCTCAGGCCCACAGATACGCAGTATTTT
>TRBJ2-1|TRBD2|NA|TRBV7-2
CASRLAGFNEQFF
TGTGCCAGCAGACTAGCGGGATTCAATGAGCAGTTCTTC
>TRBJ2-7|TRBD2|NA|TRBV7-2
CASSAGTRLVQYF
TGTGCCAGCAGCGCCGGGACTAGGCTTGTGCAGTACTTC
>TRBJ1-4|NA|NA|TRBV9
CASSPSTNEKLFF
TGTGCCAGCAGCCCATCAACTAATGAAAAACTGTTTTTT
>TRBJ1-3|NA|NA|TRBV5-1
CASSATVSSGNTIYF
TGCGCCAGCAGCGCCACAGTGAGCTCTGGAAACACCATATATTTT
>TRBJ1-2|TRBD1|NA|TRBV5-1
CASSLGTGVGGYTF
TGCGCCAGCAGCTTGGGGACAGGGGTTGGCGGCTACACCTTC
>TRBJ1-2|TRBD1|NA|TRBV6-5
CASSTTGTGGRGYTF
TGTGCCAGCAGTACAACCGGGACAGGGGGTCGAGGCTACACCTTC
>TRBJ2-7|NA|NA|TRBV28
CASKQLYEQYF
TGTGCCAGCAAACAGCTCTACGAGCAGTACTTC
>TRBJ1-5|NA|NA|TRBV18
CASSPRTDSNQPQHF
TGTGCCAGCTCACCACGGACAGATAGCAATCAGCCCCAGCATTTT
>TRBJ2-5|NA|NA|TRBV9
CASSVDPGQETQYF
TGTGCCAGCAGCGTAGATCCGGGACAAGAGACCCAGTACTTC
>TRBJ2-3|TRBD2|few|TRBV2
CASTRGGRGGVDTQYF
TGTGCCAGCACCCGAGGAGGGCGGGGGGGCGTAGATACGCAGTATTTT
>TRBJ2-6|TRBD1|NA|TRBV19
CASNPGGSGANVLTF
TGTGCCAGTAACCCAGGGGGAAGTGGGGCCAACGTCCTGACTTTC
>TRBJ1-2|NA|NA|TRBV6-5
CASGGVFTNYGYTF
TGTGCCAGCGGGGGGGTTTTCACCAACTATGGCTACACCTTC
>TRBJ1-4|TRBD1|NA|TRBV2
CASSHLPTGGEKLFF
TGTGCCAGCAGTCACCTCCCGACAGGGGGTGAAAAACTGTTTTTT
>TRBJ2-2|TRBD2|NA|TRBV2
CASTGTSIATGELFF
TGTGCCAGTACCGGGACTAGCATCGCCACCGGGGAGCTGTTTTTT
>TRBJ2-1|NA|NA|TRBV4-3
CASGSQGNALANEQFF
TGCGCCAGCGGATCACAGGGTAACGCCTTGGCCAATGAGCAGTTCTTC
>TRBJ1-1|TRBD1|NA|TRBV9
CASDRQGMNTEAFF
TGTGCCAGCGATCGACAGGGGATGAACACTGAAGCTTTCTTT
>TRBJ1-1|TRBD1|NA|TRBV27
CASSYTGTGAMNTEAFF
TGTGCCAGCAGTTACACTGGGACAGGAGCTATGAACACTGAAGCTTTCTTT